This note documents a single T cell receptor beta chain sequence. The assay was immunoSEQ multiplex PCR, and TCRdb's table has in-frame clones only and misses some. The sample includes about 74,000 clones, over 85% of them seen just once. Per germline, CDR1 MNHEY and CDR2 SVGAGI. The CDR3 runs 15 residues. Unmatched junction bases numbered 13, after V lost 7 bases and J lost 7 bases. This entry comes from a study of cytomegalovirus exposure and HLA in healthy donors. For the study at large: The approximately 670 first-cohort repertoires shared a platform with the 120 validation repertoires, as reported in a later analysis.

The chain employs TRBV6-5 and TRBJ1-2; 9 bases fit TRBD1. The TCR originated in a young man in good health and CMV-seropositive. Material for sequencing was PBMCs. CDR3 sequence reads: CASTSTDRGMAGYTF. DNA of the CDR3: TGTGCCAGCACCAGTACGGACAGGGGCATGGCTGGCTACACCTTC.